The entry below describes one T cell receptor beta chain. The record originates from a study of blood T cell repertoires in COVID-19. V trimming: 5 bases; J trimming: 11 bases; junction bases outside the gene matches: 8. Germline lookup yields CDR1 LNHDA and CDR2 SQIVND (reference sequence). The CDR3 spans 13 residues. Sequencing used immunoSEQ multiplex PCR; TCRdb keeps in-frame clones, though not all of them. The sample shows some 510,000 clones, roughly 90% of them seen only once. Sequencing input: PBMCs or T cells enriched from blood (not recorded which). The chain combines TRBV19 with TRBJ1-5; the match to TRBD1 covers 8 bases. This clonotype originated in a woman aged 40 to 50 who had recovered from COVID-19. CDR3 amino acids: CASSLTGDWSQHF. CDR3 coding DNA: TGTGCCAGTAGTCTGACAGGGGACTGGTCCCAGCATTTT.